This is a list of T cell receptor beta chains from one sample in a study of blood T cells in healthy people across ages. Each CDR3 protein gets one entry after TCRdb re-called the 5' RACE reads with MiXCR. The sample lists some 790,000 distinct CDR3 sequences; around 28% were seen once. The sequencing sample was made of blood. All receptors come from a woman of 80 years or more in good health. CDR3s include the opening cysteine and the closing phenylalanine or tryptophan. Each record gives: clone size, V gene, D gene, J gene, CDR3 DNA, CDR3 protein. D genes are given only for firm matches. Only some rows state a clone size, as once, few, many or a class for expanded clones.

clone size: NA
V gene: TRBV6-4
D gene: NA
J gene: TRBJ2-6
CDR3 DNA: TGCGCCAATCGACCGGGACTTAGCTCTGGGACCAACGTCCTGACTTTC
CDR3 protein: CANRPGLSSGTNVLTF

clone size: many
V gene: TRBV30
D gene: TRBD1
J gene: TRBJ2-5
CDR3 DNA: TGTGCCTGGAGTCGTAGCAGGGGGTTAGGAGAGACCCAGTACTTC
CDR3 protein: CAWSRSRGLGETQYF

clone size: many
V gene: TRBV5-5
D gene: NA
J gene: TRBJ1-2
CDR3 DNA: TGTGCCAGCAGCTTGGGGCCAGGTGGCTACACCTTC
CDR3 protein: CASSLGPGGYTF

clone size: NA
V gene: TRBV5-1
D gene: NA
J gene: TRBJ1-1
CDR3 DNA: TGCGCCAGCAGCCCGACCGGGGGGTTGGGCTCTGAAGCTTTCTTT
CDR3 protein: CASSPTGGLGSEAFF

clone size: NA
V gene: TRBV3-1
D gene: TRBD1
J gene: TRBJ1-1
CDR3 DNA: TGTGCCAGCAGCCAGCGGCAGGGGGGTCCTGAAGCTTTCTTT
CDR3 protein: CASSQRQGGPEAFF

clone size: many
V gene: TRBV2
D gene: NA
J gene: TRBJ2-3
CDR3 DNA: TGTGCCAGCAGTCCACAACAGGGCCCTACAGATACGCAGTATTTT
CDR3 protein: CASSPQQGPTDTQYF

clone size: many
V gene: TRBV20-1
D gene: NA
J gene: TRBJ2-5
CDR3 DNA: TGCAGTGCTAAGAGACAGGTGCCGGCCCTACAAGAGACCCAGTACTTC
CDR3 protein: CSAKRQVPALQETQYF

clone size: many
V gene: TRBV20-1
D gene: NA
J gene: TRBJ2-1
CDR3 DNA: TGCAGTGCTACAGGTGGGGGAAATGAGCAGTTCTTC
CDR3 protein: CSATGGGNEQFF

clone size: NA
V gene: TRBV5-1
D gene: NA
J gene: TRBJ2-3
CDR3 DNA: TGCGCCAGCAGCTTGGCAAGGGTGTTGGCGGGGGCCTTCACAGATACGCAGTATTTT
CDR3 protein: CASSLARVLAGAFTDTQYF

clone size: few
V gene: TRBV27
D gene: TRBD1
J gene: TRBJ1-2
CDR3 DNA: TGTGCCAGCAGTTCGCGGGACAGGATCTATGGCTACACCTTC
CDR3 protein: CASSSRDRIYGYTF

clone size: many
V gene: TRBV14
D gene: NA
J gene: TRBJ2-7
CDR3 DNA: TGTGCCAGCAGCGACAGACTAACCTCCTACGAGCAGTACTTC
CDR3 protein: CASSDRLTSYEQYF

clone size: many
V gene: TRBV6-2/TRBV6-3
D gene: TRBD2
J gene: TRBJ2-3
CDR3 DNA: TGTGCCAGCAGTTACTCGGTACTAGCGGGGAGCCGGCAGAGGGCTGGCCGGCAGTATTTT
CDR3 protein: CASSYSVLAGSRQRAGRQYF

clone size: many
V gene: TRBV6-2/TRBV6-3
D gene: NA
J gene: TRBJ2-1
CDR3 DNA: TGTGCCAGCAGTTACTCGTTCGCACGCACTGGTTCCTACAATGAGCAGTTCTTC
CDR3 protein: CASSYSFARTGSYNEQFF

clone size: many
V gene: TRBV2
D gene: NA
J gene: TRBJ2-4
CDR3 DNA: TGTGCCAGCAGCCCCGGAGTCGCCAAAAACATTCAGTACTTC
CDR3 protein: CASSPGVAKNIQYF

clone size: many
V gene: TRBV12-3/TRBV12-4
D gene: TRBD1
J gene: TRBJ2-1
CDR3 DNA: TGTGCCAGCAGATCGGGACAGGGGTTTAGCGATGAGCAGTTCTTC
CDR3 protein: CASRSGQGFSDEQFF

clone size: NA
V gene: TRBV30
D gene: NA
J gene: TRBJ1-4
CDR3 DNA: TGTGCCTGGAGTGTATTGAGTGAAAAACTGTTTTTT
CDR3 protein: CAWSVLSEKLFF

clone size: NA
V gene: TRBV5-1
D gene: TRBD1
J gene: TRBJ2-7
CDR3 DNA: TGCGCCAGCAGCTTGGAGACAGGGCGCTCCTACGAGCAGTACTTC
CDR3 protein: CASSLETGRSYEQYF

clone size: many
V gene: TRBV6-2/TRBV6-3
D gene: NA
J gene: TRBJ1-1
CDR3 DNA: TGTGCCAGCAGTTATAAAGGCGGGAACACTGAAGCTTTCTTT
CDR3 protein: CASSYKGGNTEAFF

clone size: many
V gene: TRBV11-2
D gene: NA
J gene: TRBJ2-7
CDR3 DNA: TGTGCCAGCAGCTTACGACAGCTCGAGCAGTACTTC
CDR3 protein: CASSLRQLEQYF

clone size: NA
V gene: TRBV2
D gene: NA
J gene: TRBJ2-3
CDR3 DNA: TGTGCCAGCAGTGAAGGGCGGGGCCCCACAGATACGCAGTATTTT
CDR3 protein: CASSEGRGPTDTQYF

clone size: NA
V gene: TRBV11-2
D gene: NA
J gene: TRBJ2-7
CDR3 DNA: TGCGCCAGCAGCCGGGACGAAGAGCAGTACTTC
CDR3 protein: CASSRDEEQYF

clone size: NA
V gene: TRBV20-1
D gene: NA
J gene: TRBJ2-3
CDR3 DNA: TGCAGTGCTAGAGATGTCGGGCGTAACACAGATACGCAGTATTTT
CDR3 protein: CSARDVGRNTDTQYF

clone size: NA
V gene: TRBV27
D gene: TRBD1
J gene: TRBJ1-6
CDR3 DNA: TGTGCCAGCAGCTTTCGACAGGGCCCCTATAATTCACCCCTCCACTTT
CDR3 protein: CASSFRQGPYNSPLHF

clone size: few
V gene: TRBV20-1
D gene: TRBD2
J gene: TRBJ2-2
CDR3 DNA: TGCAGTGCTAGAGGGCCTAGCGGGGGATTCAACACCGGGGAGCTGTTTTTT
CDR3 protein: CSARGPSGGFNTGELFF

clone size: many
V gene: TRBV4-3
D gene: NA
J gene: TRBJ2-1
CDR3 DNA: TGCGCCAGCAGCCAAGGCCAAGACCTCGCCTACAATGAGCAGTTCTTC
CDR3 protein: CASSQGQDLAYNEQFF

clone size: few
V gene: TRBV20-1
D gene: TRBD1
J gene: TRBJ1-2
CDR3 DNA: TGCAGTGCTAGAGATGTGGCAGGGGGGGACCACACCTTC
CDR3 protein: CSARDVAGGDHTF

clone size: NA
V gene: TRBV2
D gene: NA
J gene: TRBJ1-5
CDR3 DNA: TGTGCCAGCAGTCTCGAGGGGGGGGCGGGTCAGCCCCAGCATTTT
CDR3 protein: CASSLEGGAGQPQHF

clone size: NA
V gene: TRBV5-1
D gene: TRBD1
J gene: TRBJ1-6
CDR3 DNA: TGCGCCAGCTCCGCGGCGGGGGCGTTCGGACAGGGAGGATCCTATAATTCACCCATCCACTTT
CDR3 protein: CASSAAGAFGQGGSYNSPIHF

clone size: NA
V gene: TRBV6-5
D gene: NA
J gene: TRBJ2-5
CDR3 DNA: TGTGCCAGCAGTTACAGGGGTAGTAAGGAGACCCAGTACTTC
CDR3 protein: CASSYRGSKETQYF

clone size: NA
V gene: TRBV2
D gene: NA
J gene: TRBJ2-5
CDR3 DNA: TGTGCCAGCAGTCCGGGACCCACGACCGCCGAGTACTTC
CDR3 protein: CASSPGPTTAEYF

clone size: NA
V gene: TRBV9
D gene: TRBD1
J gene: TRBJ1-4
CDR3 DNA: TGTGCCAGCAGCTCTCCCGGGACAGGGTTTGGAAAACTGTTTTTT
CDR3 protein: CASSSPGTGFGKLFF

clone size: many
V gene: TRBV10-3
D gene: TRBD2
J gene: TRBJ2-7
CDR3 DNA: TGTGCCATCAGTGAGCCGGGGGGAAAAACCTACGAGCAGTACTTC
CDR3 protein: CAISEPGGKTYEQYF

clone size: many
V gene: TRBV20-1
D gene: TRBD1
J gene: TRBJ1-2
CDR3 DNA: TGCAGTGCTAACGGACAGGGGCTCATACCGGGTGGCTACACCTTC
CDR3 protein: CSANGQGLIPGGYTF

clone size: few
V gene: TRBV7-2
D gene: NA
J gene: TRBJ1-4
CDR3 DNA: TGTGCCAGCAGCTTGGGGCGGCTAAATAATGAAAAACTGTTTTTT
CDR3 protein: CASSLGRLNNEKLFF

clone size: NA
V gene: TRBV6-2/TRBV6-3
D gene: TRBD1
J gene: TRBJ1-1
CDR3 DNA: TGTGCCAGCAGTTGGAGGACAGGGGGGACTGAAGCTTTCTTT
CDR3 protein: CASSWRTGGTEAFF

clone size: NA
V gene: TRBV7-9
D gene: NA
J gene: TRBJ1-4
CDR3 DNA: TGTGCCAGCAGCACCCGGGAGACTCCTAATGAAAAACTGTTTTTT
CDR3 protein: CASSTRETPNEKLFF

clone size: many
V gene: TRBV7-2
D gene: NA
J gene: TRBJ2-7
CDR3 DNA: TGTGCCAGCAGCTTAGTGGGGAGTAGCGAGCAGTACTTC
CDR3 protein: CASSLVGSSEQYF

clone size: NA
V gene: TRBV3-1
D gene: TRBD2
J gene: TRBJ2-4
CDR3 DNA: TGTGCCAGCAGCCAAGTTCTAGCGGGGGGCCGCAACATCCAGTACTTC
CDR3 protein: CASSQVLAGGRNIQYF

clone size: many
V gene: TRBV5-1
D gene: TRBD2
J gene: TRBJ2-5
CDR3 DNA: TGCGCCAGCAGCTCCCTAGCGGGGGGTATCCAAGAGACCCAGTACTTC
CDR3 protein: CASSSLAGGIQETQYF

clone size: NA
V gene: TRBV4-1
D gene: NA
J gene: TRBJ1-2
CDR3 DNA: TGCGCCAGCAGCCACGGGCCATGGGGGGTTAGGTATGGCTACACCTTC
CDR3 protein: CASSHGPWGVRYGYTF

clone size: few
V gene: TRBV12-3/TRBV12-4
D gene: NA
J gene: TRBJ1-4
CDR3 DNA: TGTGCCAGCAGTTTAGTTCAAGGGTACGGCGGTGAAAAACTGTTTTTT
CDR3 protein: CASSLVQGYGGEKLFF

clone size: many
V gene: TRBV20-1
D gene: NA
J gene: TRBJ2-7
CDR3 DNA: TGCAGTGCTAGATCGGTAGCGGTCTCCTACGAGCAGTACTTC
CDR3 protein: CSARSVAVSYEQYF

clone size: NA
V gene: TRBV12-3/TRBV12-4
D gene: TRBD1
J gene: TRBJ1-2
CDR3 DNA: TGTGCCAGCAGCCTAACTACAGGGGGCTCCACCTTC
CDR3 protein: CASSLTTGGSTF

clone size: few
V gene: TRBV6-1
D gene: TRBD1
J gene: TRBJ1-4
CDR3 DNA: TGTGCCAGCAGTGAAGGGACAGGGTGGAATGAAAAACTGTTTTTT
CDR3 protein: CASSEGTGWNEKLFF

clone size: NA
V gene: TRBV15
D gene: TRBD1
J gene: TRBJ2-7
CDR3 DNA: TGTGCCACCAGCAGACGGGACAGTTCCTACGAGCAGTACTTC
CDR3 protein: CATSRRDSSYEQYF

clone size: NA
V gene: TRBV27
D gene: NA
J gene: TRBJ1-2
CDR3 DNA: TGTGCCAGCAGATATATCATTGCGGCTAACTATGGCTACACCTTC
CDR3 protein: CASRYIIAANYGYTF